This T cell receptor (beta chain) comes out of a study of human T cells and chemical hapten exposure. The overall study: The upper back received 0.01% DPC by patch testing, with results read at 6 days. TCR yield per sample varied, mainly due to pooled library volumes.

Study-level findings and limits: In comparison with controls, expanded TCRs gave rise to a significantly larger number of large CDR3 similarity clusters.

It was the library that attached unique molecular identifiers to individual cDNA molecules. TCRdb re-called the RACE reads with MiXCR, one entry per CDR3 protein. The repertoire has tens of thousands of distinct CDR3 sequences, 9.5% of them found once; the top ten carry approximately 26%. For this clonotype: Its antigen is unidentified.

As for time point: patch test 3, about 24 weeks after DPC sensitization. The treatment: therapeutic diphenylcyclopropenone sensitization with weekly scalp DPC. It was from unfractionated whole blood that total RNA was extracted. The sequence came from a man over 45 with alopecia areata. Some clones in this sample may be carry-over from other donors' samples. The source was whole blood, collected in connection with sensitization to the hapten diphenylcyclopropenone (DPC).

CDR3 nucleotide sequence: TGCGCCTCCCTGGGGAGCGCGGATACGCAGTATTTT. Residues: CASLGSADTQYF. The chain joins TRBV29-1 to TRBJ2-3, with TRBD2 as a possible D gene (5 bases). The CDR3 runs 12 residues. Germline V CDR1 and CDR2: SQVTM, ANQGSEA.